This T cell receptor beta chain came from a study of regulatory T cells in long-lasting Graves disease. The sample holds many counts of this clonotype. The TCR beta library used iRepertoire HTBI primers with Arm-PCR amplification of CDR3. TCRdb redid the calling of the multiplex PCR reads with MiXCR, one entry per CDR3 protein. Of roughly 510,000 distinct CDR3 sequences listed, about 16% were seen once; the top ten hold more than 10%. Time point in this sample: newly diagnosed GD, antithyroid drugs for less than 3 months. Extracted RNA from PBMCs served as the source of the TCR library. These records were also assigned to another study, of T cells in Graves' hyperthyroidism and ophthalmopathy. Turning to that study: The hyperthyroidism patients had all been newly diagnosed, and their disease duration was under 2 months. Their ages ranged from 18 to 65 years. The model's output predicted ophthalmopathy at a median of around 7 months prior to onset.

The material sequenced was peripheral blood mononuclear cells (PBMCs), taken at new diagnosis, from a patient treated with antithyroid drugs. This clonotype originated in a man aged 18 to 35 with Graves disease.

The CDR3 sequence is CSASGNHLRNEQFF. CDR3 in DNA: TGCAGTGCTAGCGGGAATCACTTGAGAAATGAGCAGTTCTTC. The chain couples TRBV20-1 to TRBJ2-1; D is possibly TRBD2 (5 bases). Germline CDR1 is DFQATT and CDR2 is SNEGSKA (reference sequence). Trimming shortened V by 3 bases and J by 7 bases, and 16 bases separated the two germline ends. The CDR3 runs 14 residues.